Presented here are 10 T cell receptor beta chains from one specimen sequenced in a study of graft-versus-host responses after intestinal transplantation. These receptors have no identified antigens. Sequencing was performed with immunoSEQ multiplex PCR; in TCRdb, only in-frame clones are kept and a portion is missing. The repertoire holds about 36,000 clones, with roughly 95% as singletons. The sample consisted of unstimulated CD4+ T cells sorted from spleen or lymph node cells, taken before transplant. The origin of the receptors is a human donor who was the organ donor for an intestinal transplant.

The chain joins TRBV5-1 to TRBJ1-1, with 7 bases aligning to TRBD1. The CDR3 contains 15 residues. The junction had 4 bases not matched to a gene; V was cut back by 1 base and J by 1 base. In germline, CDR1 is SGHRS, CDR2 YFSETQ. This CDR3 is CASSLTGQENTEAFF. CDR3 DNA: TGCGCCAGCAGCTTGACAGGACAGGAGAACACTGAAGCTTTCTTT.

The chain links TRBV11-2 to TRBJ2-7, with 7 bases fitting TRBD1. The CDR3 extends over 14 amino acids. CDR1 is SGHAT, CDR2 FQNNGV, per germline. The ends lost 2 bases at V and 4 bases at J; junction bases unmatched: 5. CDR3 in amino acids: CASSLRTGGYEQYF. The CDR3 coding sequence is TGTGCCAGCAGCTTAAGGACAGGTGGATACGAGCAGTACTTC.

The CDR3 spells CAIKSGGNTEAFF. The CDR3 coding sequence is TGTGCCATCAAGTCGGGGGGGAACACTGAAGCTTTCTTT. The gene calls are TRBV10-3 and TRBJ1-1; possible D gene TRBD1, 5 bases. The ends were cut back, 7 bases at V and 1 base at J, with 10 bases in the middle. Germline assignment: CDR1 ENHRY and CDR2 SYGVKD. The CDR3 length is 13 residues.

In DNA form, the CDR3 reads TGTGCCGGGTCAGGGGCGCTTAATGAAAAACTGTTTTTT. Protein sequence: CAGSGALNEKLFF. V is TRBV10-3 and J is TRBJ1-4; possibly TRBD1 for D (6 bases). CDR1 is ENHRY and CDR2 is SYGVKD in the germline V gene. The CDR3 is made up of 13 amino acids. The ends were cut back, 11 bases at V and 4 bases at J, with 14 bases in the middle.

The sample holds one count of this clone. The chain is built from TRBV4-1 and TRBJ1-5; D is possibly TRBD1 (5 bases). Germline CDR1 and CDR2: MGHRA and YSYEKL. The CDR3 loop spans 17 amino acids. V was cut by 0 bases and J by 3 bases, with 15 bases left in between. CDR3 region: CASSQDTGRVDNQPQHF. CDR3 coding DNA: TGCGCCAGCAGCCAAGACACGGGCAGGGTGGACAATCAGCCCCAGCATTTT.

The chain recombines TRBV5-6 with TRBJ2-7; a weak D match, TRBD1 (6 bases). The CDR3 loop spans 14 amino acids. The V gene's germline CDR1 is SGHDT and CDR2 YYEEEE. Trimming stripped 0 bases from V and 0 bases from J, with 7 bases between. CDR3 protein: CASSLDRVSYEQYF. The CDR3 coding sequence is TGTGCCAGCAGCTTGGACAGGGTCTCCTACGAGCAGTACTTC.

V usage is TRBV9 and J usage is TRBJ1-1, with D unclear. The CDR3 is 13 residues long. V shed 3 bases and J shed 4 bases, with 10 bases lying between them. Per germline, CDR1 SGDLS and CDR2 YYNGEE. CDR3 loop: CASSAIRGTEAFF. DNA of the CDR3: TGTGCCAGCAGCGCCATACGTGGCACTGAAGCTTTCTTT. Using reference TRBV9 and TRBJ1-1 for the parts outside the CDR3, the full variable domain is DSGVTQTPKHLITATGQRVTLRCSPRSGDLSVYWYQQSLDQGLQFLIQYYNGEERAKGNILERFSAQQFPDLHSELNLSSLELGDSALYFCASSAIRGTEAFFGQGTRLTVV.

The chain joins TRBV6-5 to TRBJ2-7, with 9 bases that match TRBD1. CDR1 and CDR2 from the germline V gene are MNHEY and SVGAGI. The CDR3 covers 15 residues. V gave up 6 bases and J gave up 3 bases; unmatched junction bases: 9. The chain's CDR3 is CASSPRGTGYYEQYF. In DNA, the CDR3 is TGTGCCAGCAGCCCACGCGGGACAGGGTACTACGAGCAGTACTTC.

This chain joins TRBV18 and TRBJ2-7; D is possibly TRBD1 (6 bases). This CDR3 is 12 amino acids long. Germline V gene sequence: CDR1 KGHSH, CDR2 LQKENI. Trimming removed 5 bases from V and 4 bases from J, with 9 bases in between. The CDR3 DNA is TGTGCCAGCTCAGCCGGACAGTACGAGCAGTACTTC. Amino acid sequence: CASSAGQYEQYF.

The chain carries TRBV6-5 and TRBJ1-5; 7 bases line up with TRBD1. The CDR3 loop spans 13 amino acids. Germline V gene data show CDR1 as MNHEY and CDR2 as SVGAGI. V trimming: 5 bases; J trimming: 7 bases; junction bases outside the gene matches: 5. CDR3 sequence reads: CASSGTVGQPQHF. For the CDR3, the DNA is TGTGCCAGCAGTGGGACAGTAGGGCAGCCCCAGCATTTT.